The present entry profiles one T cell receptor (beta chain) with its context. This CDR3 is 11 amino acids long. V was shortened by 8 bases and J by 4 bases, with 9 bases between the two germline ends. The data stem from a study of CD8 T cells in ankylosing spondylitis. TCRdb passed the 5' RACE reads through MiXCR, listing each CDR3 protein once. The sample holds fewer than 180,000 distinct CDR3 sequences, about 42% seen once. The chain couples TRBV12-3 or TRBV12-4 to TRBJ2-7; D might be TRBD1 or TRBD2, each matching 5 bases. Source material: synovial fluid, either unsorted or a sorted T cell fraction (not recorded which). The clonotype was recovered from a male donor with ankylosing spondylitis. CDR3 amino acids: CASGGSYEQYF. The DNA of the CDR3 is TGTGCCAGCGGGGGATCATACGAGCAGTACTTC.